The T cell receptor (beta chain) under discussion was sequenced for a study of blood T cell repertoires in COVID-19 (dated by TCRdb to 2020 to 2022). Some background on the complete study: Samples from collaborators originated in the United States, Italy and Spain and spanned both the acute and convalescent phases of COVID-19. The material from the prospective study consisted of cDNA or gDNA derived from T cells, B-cell-depleted T cells, or PBMCs. The dataset comprised deeply sampled blood TCRbeta repertoires from subjects exposed to, actively infected with, or recovered from COVID-19. The repertoires were released in a freely available public database meant as a resource for research on the immune response to SARS-CoV-2. Samples came from the ongoing ImmuneRACE study (first 160 participants) plus 1,254 subjects from 6 global collaborators. Nearly every sample came with metadata listing a de-identified subject ID, COVID-19 status, age in years and sex. Where available, HLA class I and class II types were taken from metadata supplied by the sample provider and were not determined by assay-based typing.

TCRbeta CDR3 regions were amplified from genomic DNA using the immunoSEQ Assay, a bias-controlled multiplex PCR. Processing in the source paper ran as follows. The number of nucleated cells in each sample was estimated from the amplification of reference gene primers within the assay. To quantify the absolute abundance of each unique TCRbeta CDR3 rearrangement, sequence reads were collapsed and filtered. For each sample, productive Simpson clonality was calculated as the square root of Simpson's diversity index across productive rearrangements. TCRdb took this table from immuneACCESS and kept in-frame rearrangements with V and J called. Such tables lack part of the clones; where checked against another copy, unresolved V genes explain under half of the gap, and the rest is unexplained. Clonal size and the V and J genes are those of that table, whereas D and trimming came from the DNA. Across this sample there are 15,000 to 20,000 clones, with about 90% seen only once. Around half of the sample goes to the ten largest clones.

Comments on this clone: Its antigen has not been determined. One base away there is no much larger clone; base qualities are not given.

Each collaborating institution followed its own protocols to collect whole blood in K2EDTA tubes. For TCRbeta analysis, collaborators shipped samples in one of three forms: frozen whole blood, isolated PBMCs, or DNA extracted from either of those sample types. The germline ends are 11 bases apart after V is trimmed by 4 bases and J by 4 bases. The CDR3 covers 15 residues, taking in both the cysteine and the phenylalanine. Only the CDR3 DNA is retained, 45 bases long and in frame from the first base. From the germline V gene (reference sequence), CDR1 is LNHDA and CDR2 is SQIVND. Study-wide conclusions, independent of this receptor: Clinical and demographic metadata were provided uncurated, with the amount varying by source and participant.

This sequence originates from a human donor in a cohort sampled during active COVID-19. Sequences were obtained from peripheral blood. Here the chain combines TRBV19 and TRBJ2-6; TRBD2 is possibly the D segment (6 matching bases). The nucleotide sequence is TGTGCCAGTAGTAGCGGAGGGGCCGGGGCCAACGTCCTGACTTTC. It translates as CASSSGGAGANVLTF. Full variable domain (CDR3 extended with the reference TRBV19 and TRBJ2-6 proteins): DGGITQSPKYLFRKEGQNVTLSCEQNLNHDAMYWYRQDPGQGLRLIYYSQIVNDFQKGDIAEGYSVSREKKESFPLTVTSAQKNPTAFYLCASSSGGAGANVLTFGAGSRLTVL.